This passage covers 18 T cell receptor beta chains from one sample sequenced in a study of blood T cell repertoires in COVID-19. The method was immunoSEQ multiplex PCR; TCRdb's version includes in-frame clones alone and lacks a portion of them. The sample carries more than 60,000 clones, roughly four fifths recorded once. What was sequenced was peripheral blood. The source of these receptors is a man aged 55 to 69 with acute or convalescent COVID-19.

The chain recombines TRBV7-9 with TRBJ2-5; D is unresolved. Germline V gene data show CDR1 as SEHNR and CDR2 as FQNEAQ (reference sequence). Deletions cut 10 bases from V and 2 bases from J, with 11 bases between. The CDR3 consists of 12 residues. The CDR3 here is CATSLLQETQYF. CDR3 nucleotides: TGTGCCACCTCGTTGCTACAAGAGACCCAGTACTTC.

This rearrangement joins TRBV11-2 to TRBJ1-1, with 8 bases that match TRBD1. V lost 3 bases, J lost 5 bases, and 2 bases stayed unmatched. This CDR3 spans 13 amino acids. Germline-derived CDR1 and CDR2 are SGHAT and FQNNGV. The CDR3 region is CASSFRGLTEAFF. DNA of the CDR3: TGTGCCAGCAGCTTCAGGGGGCTTACTGAAGCTTTCTTT. The full variable domain, completed using reference TRBV11-2 and TRBJ1-1, is EAGVAQSPRYKIIEKRQSVAFWCNPISGHATLYWYQQILGQGPKLLIQFQNNGVVDDSQLPKDRFSAERLKGVDSTLKIQPAKLEDSAVYLCASSFRGLTEAFFGQGTRLTVV.

There are a few counts of this clone. The chain employs TRBV11-2 and TRBJ1-1; D uncertain. The germline CDR1 and CDR2 sequences are SGHAT and FQNNGV. Trimming shortened V by 1 base and J by 1 base, and 10 bases separated the two germline ends. The CDR3 loop spans 15 amino acids. The CDR3 DNA follows: TGTGCCAGCAGCTTAGGGGAGACGGCGAACACTGAAGCTTTCTTT. Residues: CASSLGETANTEAFF.

The table lists this clone with a few counts. The chain employs TRBV5-4 and TRBJ1-1; D might be TRBD1 (5 bases). Germline V lookup: CDR1 SGHNT, CDR2 YYREEE (reference sequence). This CDR3 has 14 amino acids. Trimming stripped 0 bases from V and 2 bases from J, with 8 bases between. The CDR3 spells CASSLDWGNTEAFF. CDR3 DNA sequence: TGTGCCAGCAGCTTGGACTGGGGCAACACTGAAGCTTTCTTT.

The chain has TRBV10-1 and TRBJ2-2; 10 bases fit TRBD1. The CDR3 covers 15 residues. CDR1 and CDR2 (germline): WNHNN, SYGVQD (reference sequence). Germline trimming cut 4 bases from V and 5 bases from J; bases unmatched to any gene: 4. The CDR3: CASSGGQGLTGELFF. The CDR3 DNA is TGCGCCAGCAGTGGGGGACAGGGGTTGACCGGGGAGCTGTTTTTT.

In its sample, this clone was seen many times. This chain links TRBV28 with TRBJ1-5; 9 nucleotides line up with TRBD1. V lost 8 bases to trimming and J lost 3 bases; unmatched junction nucleotides: 14. The CDR3 has 17 amino acids. Germline V gene lookup returns CDR1 MDHEN and CDR2 SYDVKM. In DNA form, the CDR3 reads TGTGCCAGCCGCCGGGACAGGGATTTCGTGAACAATCAGCCCCAGCATTTT. This encodes CASRRDRDFVNNQPQHF.

V usage is TRBV7-3 and J usage is TRBJ2-6; TRBD1 is a possible D gene (5 bases). V lost 4 bases and J 2 bases, leaving 9 bases between the germline ends. From germline, CDR1 is SGHTA and CDR2 FQGTGA. The CDR3 spans 15 residues. The CDR3 nucleotides read TGTGCCAGCAGCTCCAGGGTAACTGGGGCCAACGTCCTGACTTTC. It encodes CASSSRVTGANVLTF.

The rearrangement joins TRBV28 to TRBJ2-1; D is uncertain. Per germline, CDR1 MDHEN and CDR2 SYDVKM. CDR3 size: 13 residues. V was trimmed by 1 base and J by 10 bases, leaving 11 bases between them. This CDR3 is CASSLSSRGEQFF. CDR3 coding DNA: TGTGCCAGCAGTTTATCTTCGAGAGGAGAGCAGTTCTTC.

CDR3 region: CASSGRDRVYGYTF. The CDR3 nucleotides are TGTGCCAGCAGCGGCCGGGACAGGGTCTATGGCTACACCTTC. The chain employs TRBV7-9 and TRBJ1-2; TRBD1 agrees at 9 bases. J was trimmed by 4 bases and V by 5 bases; bases with no gene match: 5. CDR1 and CDR2 from the germline V gene are SEHNR and FQNEAQ (reference sequence). The CDR3 covers 14 residues.

This chain joins TRBV7-9 and TRBJ2-3, with D maybe TRBD2 (6 bases). V was trimmed by 2 bases and J by 5 bases, leaving 14 bases between them. In germline, CDR1 is SEHNR, CDR2 FQNEAQ (reference sequence). This CDR3 is built from 15 residues. DNA of the CDR3: TGTGCCAGCAGCTTAAGCGGATGGGGGGAAGATACGCAGTATTTT. It translates to CASSLSGWGEDTQYF.

This chain uses TRBV7-8 with TRBJ1-5; 8 bases agree with TRBD1. CDR1 is SGHVS and CDR2 is FQNEAQ in the germline V gene. The CDR3 is 15 residues long. V lost 3 bases and J lost 4; bases outside the gene matches: 5. The CDR3 coding sequence is TGTGCCAGCAGCTTTTTGAGACAGGGGAATCAGCCCCAGCATTTT. Its translation: CASSFLRQGNQPQHF.

The chain employs TRBV7-9 and TRBJ1-5; a weak D match, TRBD1 (6 bases). Germline CDR1 and CDR2: SEHNR and FQNEAQ (reference sequence). Trimming removed 4 bases from V and 0 bases from J, with 10 bases in between. The CDR3 contains 15 residues. CDR3 sequence: CASSSRDISNQPQHF. CDR3 sequence (DNA): TGTGCCAGCAGCTCCCGGGACATTAGCAATCAGCCCCAGCATTTT.

The chain has TRBV19 and TRBJ1-3; D not resolved. V lost 6 bases to trimming and J lost 2 bases, with 11 bases between them. Germline V CDR1 and CDR2: LNHDA, SQIVND (reference sequence). The CDR3 runs 14 residues. Here the CDR3 reads CASRTDTPGNTIYF. DNA of the CDR3: TGTGCCAGTAGGACCGACACTCCTGGAAACACCATATATTTT.

This clone was picked up a small number of times. The chain couples TRBV27 to TRBJ2-7; D call uncertain. Between the trimmed V and J ends, which lost 6 bases and 3 bases, there was a span of 9 bases. CDR1 MNHEY and CDR2 SMNVEV come from the germline V gene (reference sequence). The CDR3 runs to 12 residues. CDR3 in DNA: TGTGCCAGCAGATCACAAAACTACGAGCAGTACTTC. Its translation is CASRSQNYEQYF.

The CDR3: CASSISGSTDTQYF. CDR3 DNA: TGTGCCAGCAGCATTAGCGGAAGCACAGATACGCAGTATTTT. This rearrangement joins TRBV7-9 to TRBJ2-3; D may be TRBD2 (6 bases). Germline V CDR1 and CDR2: SEHNR, FQNEAQ (reference sequence). V shed 5 bases and J shed 0 bases, with 9 bases lying between them. The length of the CDR3 is 14 residues.

The CDR3 DNA reads TGTGCCAGCAGTCAATTAGCGGGGAACTACAATGAGCAGTTCTTC. It encodes CASSQLAGNYNEQFF. V gene TRBV6-5 combines with J gene TRBJ2-1; 8 bases fit TRBD2. CDR3 length: 15 amino acids. The germline V gene encodes CDR1 MNHEY and CDR2 SVGAGI. Losses at the gene ends were 5 bases for V and 3 bases for J; bases not matched to a gene: 6.

The chain employs TRBV11-2 and TRBJ2-2, with 8 bases lining up with TRBD2. Trimming at V came to 5 bases and at J to 10 bases, leaving 12 bases not matched to a gene. Germline CDR1 SGHAT, CDR2 FQNNGV. The CDR3 consists of 15 residues. CDR3 nucleotides: TGTGCCAGCAGCACCCAAAGGCGGGAGGTGGAGGAGCTGTTTTTT. This translates into CASSTQRREVEELFF.

This clone was seen a few times. The V call is TRBV6-5, the J call TRBJ1-1, with D tentatively TRBD1 (6 bases). Per germline, CDR1 MNHEY and CDR2 SVGAGI. There are 15 residues in the CDR3. Trimming left V 6 bases short and J 3 bases short, with 17 bases between. The CDR3 sequence: CASRRNREGDTEAFF. In DNA form, the CDR3 reads TGTGCCAGCAGAAGGAACAGGGAGGGTGACACTGAAGCTTTCTTT.